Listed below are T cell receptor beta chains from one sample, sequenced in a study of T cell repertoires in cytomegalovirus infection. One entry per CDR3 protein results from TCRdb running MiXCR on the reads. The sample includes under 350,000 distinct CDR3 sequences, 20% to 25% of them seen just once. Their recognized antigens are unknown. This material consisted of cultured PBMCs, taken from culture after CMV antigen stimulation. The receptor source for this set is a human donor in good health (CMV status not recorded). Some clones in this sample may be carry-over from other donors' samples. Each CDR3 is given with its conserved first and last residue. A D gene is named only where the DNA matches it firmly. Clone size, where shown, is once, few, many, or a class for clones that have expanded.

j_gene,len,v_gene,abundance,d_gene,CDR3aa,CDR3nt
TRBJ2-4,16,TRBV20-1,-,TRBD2,CSASMSGSSSKNIQYF,TGCAGTGCTAGTATGAGCGGGAGCTCATCCAAAAACATTCAGTACTTC
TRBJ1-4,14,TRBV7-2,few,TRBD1,CASSLTGGIEKLFF,TGTGCCAGCAGCTTAACAGGGGGGATTGAAAAACTGTTTTTT
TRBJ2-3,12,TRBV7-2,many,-,CASSLSSLTQYF,TGTGCCAGCAGCCTCTCTAGTCTTACGCAGTATTTT
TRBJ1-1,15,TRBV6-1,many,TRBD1,CASRPARQGLTEAFF,TGTGCCAGCAGACCCGCAAGACAGGGTCTGACTGAAGCTTTCTTT
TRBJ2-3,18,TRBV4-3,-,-,CASSQDLDSTMITDTQYF,TGCGCCAGCAGCCAAGATCTGGACTCGACGATGATCACAGATACGCAGTATTTT
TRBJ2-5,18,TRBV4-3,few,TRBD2,CASSQGTSGRVRGETQYF,TGCGCCAGCAGCCAAGGGACTAGCGGGAGGGTAAGGGGGGAGACCCAGTACTTC
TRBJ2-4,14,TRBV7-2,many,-,CASSSDREGYIQYF,TGTGCCAGCAGCTCAGACAGGGAGGGCTACATTCAGTACTTC
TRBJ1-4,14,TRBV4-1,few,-,CASSQAGTNEKLFF,TGCGCCAGCAGCCAAGCCGGGACTAATGAAAAACTGTTTTTT
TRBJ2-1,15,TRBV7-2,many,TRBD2,CASSLMRGARYEQFF,TGTGCCAGCAGCTTAATGCGGGGGGCGCGCTATGAGCAGTTCTTC
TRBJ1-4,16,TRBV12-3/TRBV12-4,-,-,CASSLSSGSVREKLFF,TGTGCCAGCAGTTTATCGTCAGGGAGTGTTCGAGAAAAACTGTTTTTT
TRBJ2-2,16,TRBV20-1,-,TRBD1,CSARDPGTVNTGELFF,TGCAGTGCTAGAGACCCCGGGACAGTAAACACCGGGGAGCTGTTTTTT
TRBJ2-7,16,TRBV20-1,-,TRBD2,CSARGTSGRESYEQYF,TGCAGTGCTAGAGGGACTAGCGGGAGAGAATCCTACGAGCAGTACTTC
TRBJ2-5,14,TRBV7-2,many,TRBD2,CASRPGLAEETQYF,TGTGCCAGCAGACCGGGACTAGCGGAAGAGACCCAGTACTTC
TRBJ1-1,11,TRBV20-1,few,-,CSGLSVTEAFF,TGCAGTGGGCTCTCTGTAACTGAAGCTTTCTTT
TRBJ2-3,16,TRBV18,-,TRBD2,CASSPSGLAGMDTQYF,TGTGCCAGCTCACCATCGGGACTAGCGGGAATGGATACGCAGTATTTT
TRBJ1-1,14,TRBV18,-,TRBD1,CASSPYDRDTEAFF,TGTGCCAGCTCCCCCTATGACAGGGACACTGAAGCTTTCTTT
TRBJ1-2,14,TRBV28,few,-,CASSTGTEFYGYTF,TGTGCCAGCAGCACCGGGACGGAGTTCTATGGCTACACCTTC
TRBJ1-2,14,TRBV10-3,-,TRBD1,CAITPGQETYGYTF,TGTGCCATCACTCCGGGACAGGAGACCTATGGCTACACCTTC
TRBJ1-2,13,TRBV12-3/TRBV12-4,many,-,CASSSGEAYGYTF,TGTGCCAGCAGCTCAGGGGAGGCCTATGGCTACACCTTC
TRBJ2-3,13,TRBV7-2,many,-,CASNLRYTDTQYF,TGTGCCAGCAATCTACGTTACACAGATACGCAGTATTTT
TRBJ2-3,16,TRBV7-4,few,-,CASSLDIWRVTDTQYF,TGTGCCAGCAGCTTAGATATATGGCGTGTCACAGATACGCAGTATTTT
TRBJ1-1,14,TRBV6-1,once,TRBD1,CASSVTGGRTEAFF,TGTGCCAGCAGTGTTACAGGGGGTAGGACTGAAGCTTTCTTT
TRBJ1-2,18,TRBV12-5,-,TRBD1,CASGLSWDRVRANYGYTF,TGTGCTAGTGGTTTGTCATGGGACAGGGTGAGGGCTAACTATGGCTACACCTTC
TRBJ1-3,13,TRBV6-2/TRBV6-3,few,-,CASNRLREAAIYF,TGTGCCAGCAACAGACTCCGGGAAGCGGCCATATATTTT
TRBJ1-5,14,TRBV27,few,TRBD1,CASSGTGEVQPQHF,TGTGCCAGCAGTGGAACAGGGGAAGTTCAGCCCCAGCATTTT
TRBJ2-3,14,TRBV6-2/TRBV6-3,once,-,CASSATRVADTQYF,TGTGCCAGCAGTGCGACAAGGGTGGCAGATACGCAGTATTTT
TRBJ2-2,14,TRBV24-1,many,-,CATSDHSPTGELFF,TGTGCCACCAGTGATCACAGCCCCACCGGGGAGCTGTTTTTT
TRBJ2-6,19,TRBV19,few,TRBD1,CASSARDRGQKGGANVLTF,TGTGCCAGTAGTGCCCGGGACAGGGGGCAAAAAGGTGGGGCCAACGTCCTGACTTTC
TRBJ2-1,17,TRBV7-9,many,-,CASASSPVAASYNEQFF,TGTGCCAGTGCCTCGAGTCCCGTAGCGGCCTCCTACAATGAGCAGTTCTTC
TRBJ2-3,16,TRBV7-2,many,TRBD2,CASSVGTSGRVDTQYF,TGTGCCAGCAGCGTGGGGACTAGCGGGAGGGTAGATACGCAGTATTTT
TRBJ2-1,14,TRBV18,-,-,CASSPASLRNEQFF,TGTGCCAGCTCACCCGCTTCACTTAGGAATGAGCAGTTCTTC
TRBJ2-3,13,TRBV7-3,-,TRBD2,CASQLAGSDTQYF,TGTGCCAGCCAACTAGCGGGGTCAGATACGCAGTATTTT
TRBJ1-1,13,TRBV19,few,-,CASRALSSGPAFF,TGTGCCAGTCGAGCCCTCTCCTCTGGGCCAGCTTTCTTT
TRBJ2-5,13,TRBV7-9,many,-,CASSIGQQETQYF,TGTGCCAGCAGCATCGGACAGCAAGAGACCCAGTACTTC
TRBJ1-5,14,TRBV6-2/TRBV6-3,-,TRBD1,CASKPGQDYQPQHF,TGTGCCAGCAAACCGGGACAGGATTATCAGCCCCAGCATTTT
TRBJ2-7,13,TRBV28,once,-,CASSPLASNEQYF,TGTGCCAGCAGCCCTTTGGCTAGCAACGAGCAGTACTTC
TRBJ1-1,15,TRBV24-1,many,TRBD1,CATSDPRTGNTEAFF,TGTGCCACCAGTGACCCGCGGACAGGGAACACTGAAGCTTTCTTT